The rows below give T cell receptor beta chains drawn from one sample of a study of identical twins. TCRdb passed the 5' RACE reads through MiXCR, listing each CDR3 protein once. The data hold 1.5 million to 2 million distinct CDR3 sequences, with about 31% observed a single time. The sequenced material came from cord blood. The receptor source for this set is a newborn girl in good health. CDR3s include the opening cysteine and the closing phenylalanine or tryptophan. A D gene is named only where the DNA matches it firmly. Not all rows give a size; the values are once, few, many and, for expanded clones, a class.

J gene,clone size,V gene,D gene,CDR3 protein,CDR3 DNA
TRBJ2-3,few,TRBV25-1,TRBD1,CASRGQGAITQYF,TGTGCCAGCCGTGGACAGGGAGCTATTACGCAGTATTTT
TRBJ2-7,.,TRBV3-1,.,CASSQGGTFYEQYF,TGTGCCAGCAGCCAGGGCGGGACCTTTTACGAGCAGTACTTC
TRBJ1-6,.,TRBV12-3/TRBV12-4,TRBD1,CASSGQGRNSPLHF,TGTGCCAGCAGTGGACAGGGGAGGAATTCACCCCTCCACTTT
TRBJ2-5,many,TRBV3-1,.,CASSQHGTQETQYF,TGTGCCAGCAGTCAACACGGAACCCAAGAGACCCAGTACTTC
TRBJ1-4,few,TRBV20-1,.,CSAKRGGREKLFF,TGCAGTGCTAAAAGGGGCGGGCGGGAAAAACTGTTTTTT
TRBJ2-5,.,TRBV5-1,TRBD2,CAGSFAGGQETQYF,TGCGCCGGCAGCTTTGCGGGGGGACAAGAGACCCAGTACTTC
TRBJ1-1,many,TRBV6-6,TRBD1,CASRNTGDTEAFF,TGTGCCAGCAGAAACACAGGGGACACTGAAGCTTTCTTT
TRBJ1-6,few,TRBV20-1,.,CSASSHNSPLHF,TGCAGTGCTAGCTCCCATAATTCACCCCTCCACTTT
TRBJ2-7,few,TRBV11-2,TRBD2,CASSLRSGLAGGSYEQYF,TGTGCCAGCAGCTTAAGATCTGGGCTAGCGGGAGGTTCCTACGAGCAGTACTTC
TRBJ1-2,.,TRBV5-1,TRBD1,CASSLTGTGHGYTF,TGCGCCAGCAGCTTGACTGGGACAGGGCATGGCTACACCTTC
TRBJ2-7,.,TRBV10-3,.,CAISSSASYNEQYF,TGTGCCATCAGCTCTAGCGCGAGCTACAATGAGCAGTACTTC
TRBJ2-3,few,TRBV20-1,.,CSASGSGSSDTQYF,TGCAGTGCCTCCGGGAGTGGATCTTCAGATACGCAGTATTTT
TRBJ2-5,.,TRBV5-1,.,CASSLGAPSETQYF,TGCGCCAGCAGCTTGGGGGCTCCCTCAGAGACCCAGTACTTC
TRBJ2-3,.,TRBV6-2/TRBV6-3,.,CASSYGSAQYF,TGTGCCAGCAGTTATGGGAGTGCGCAGTATTTT
TRBJ2-1,few,TRBV6-6,TRBD2,CASSYLGGGPYNEQFF,TGTGCCAGCAGCTACTTGGGGGGAGGGCCCTACAATGAGCAGTTCTTC
TRBJ1-2,.,TRBV11-3,TRBD1,CASSDSQGPLGYTF,TGTGCCAGCAGCGATTCACAGGGGCCTCTCGGCTACACCTTC
TRBJ1-6,few,TRBV5-1,.,CASSFWGENSPLHF,TGCGCCAGCAGCTTCTGGGGGGAGAATTCACCCCTCCACTTT
TRBJ2-2,.,TRBV29-1,.,CSVEGRVNTGELFF,TGCAGCGTTGAAGGGCGGGTTAACACCGGGGAGCTGTTTTTT
TRBJ2-5,.,TRBV6-1,TRBD1,CASSELGQGAREQYF,TGTGCCAGCAGTGAACTGGGACAGGGGGCGCGGGAGCAGTACTTC
TRBJ1-6,.,TRBV6-1,.,CASSDQAVLGNSPLHF,TGTGCCAGCAGTGACCAGGCGGTCTTGGGAAATTCACCCCTCCACTTT
TRBJ1-2,.,TRBV20-1,.,CSARKRVGYTF,TGCAGTGCTAGAAAGCGGGTTGGCTACACCTTC
TRBJ1-2,.,TRBV9,TRBD1,CASSAGQGRDYGYTF,TGTGCCAGCAGCGCCGGACAGGGAAGGGACTATGGCTACACCTTC
TRBJ2-7,few,TRBV5-1,.,CASSRTTQGGGYNEQYF,TGCGCCAGCAGCCGAACCACACAGGGAGGTGGCTACAATGAGCAGTACTTC
TRBJ1-2,.,TRBV30,TRBD1,CAWSRGQGPYGYTF,TGTGCCTGGAGCCGCGGACAGGGGCCCTATGGCTACACCTTC
TRBJ1-2,few,TRBV6-1,TRBD1,CASSEVGTGYYGYTF,TGTGCCAGCAGTGAAGTCGGGACAGGGTACTATGGCTACACCTTC
TRBJ2-7,.,TRBV20-1,TRBD2,CSASGTSGKPYEQYF,TGCAGTGCTAGTGGGACTAGCGGGAAGCCCTACGAGCAGTACTTC
TRBJ1-4,few,TRBV4-2,.,CASSQDGHANEKLFF,TGTGCCAGCAGCCAAGACGGTCACGCTAATGAAAAACTGTTTTTT
TRBJ1-2,.,TRBV7-2,.,CASSFLRETNYGYTF,TGTGCCAGCAGCTTCCTCCGGGAGACGAATTATGGCTACACCTTC
TRBJ1-5,.,TRBV7-2,TRBD1,CASSSQTGNNQPQHF,TGTGCCAGCAGCTCGCAGACAGGGAATAATCAGCCCCAGCATTTT
TRBJ2-7,few,TRBV3-1,TRBD1,CASSLPDVRDRLTYEQYF,TGTGCCAGCAGTCTCCCCGACGTTCGGGACAGATTGACCTACGAGCAGTACTTC
TRBJ2-5,once,TRBV11-2,.,CASSPTRAGGVTIGQYF,TGTGCCAGCAGCCCAACACGGGCAGGGGGGGTCACAATTGGGCAGTACTTC
TRBJ2-7,few,TRBV9,TRBD1,CASSVGGTGAHEQYF,TGTGCCAGCAGCGTAGGTGGGACAGGGGCCCACGAGCAGTACTTC
TRBJ2-3,few,TRBV20-1,.,CSADLSPGDTQYF,TGCAGTGCTGACCTTAGCCCAGGGGATACGCAGTATTTT
TRBJ2-7,many,TRBV27,.,CASSRPPAYEQYF,TGTGCCAGCAGTCGACCACCCGCTTACGAGCAGTACTTC
TRBJ1-6,.,TRBV28,.,CASSQDRIPRYNSPLHF,TGTGCCAGCAGCCAAGATAGGATACCTAGGTATAATTCACCCCTCCACTTT
TRBJ2-7,few,TRBV2,.,CASRSTYKGREQYF,TGTGCCAGCAGATCCACTTACAAGGGGCGGGAGCAGTACTTC
TRBJ2-1,.,TRBV4-2,.,CASSRGLGPLSYNEQFF,TGTGCCAGCAGCCGTGGTTTGGGGCCCCTATCCTACAATGAGCAGTTCTTC
TRBJ1-1,.,TRBV28,.,CASGPWTENTEAFF,TGTGCCAGCGGACCCTGGACAGAGAACACTGAAGCTTTCTTT
TRBJ2-7,few,TRBV19,.,CASSVDSGVTYEQYF,TGTGCCAGTAGTGTGGACTCGGGGGTTACCTACGAGCAGTACTTC
TRBJ2-1,.,TRBV10-3,.,CAVRSGISEQFF,TGTGCCGTACGTTCGGGAATTAGTGAGCAGTTCTTC
TRBJ2-1,.,TRBV7-9,.,CASSFVGFNEQFF,TGTGCCAGCAGCTTTGTAGGCTTCAATGAGCAGTTCTTC
TRBJ2-3,few,TRBV9,.,CASSVSAVSTDTQYF,TGTGCCAGCAGCGTATCGGCAGTTAGCACAGATACGCAGTATTTT
TRBJ2-7,.,TRBV2,TRBD1,CASLTGESYEQYF,TGTGCCAGCCTTACAGGGGAGTCCTACGAGCAGTACTTC
TRBJ2-3,few,TRBV5-1,TRBD1,CASSLGQGLDTQYF,TGCGCCAGCAGCTTAGGACAGGGTCTGGATACGCAGTATTTT
TRBJ2-3,.,TRBV7-2,.,CASSRKSGEDTQYF,TGTGCCAGCAGCCGGAAGTCCGGGGAGGATACGCAGTATTTT
TRBJ2-1,many,TRBV4-1,.,CASSQDHRDNNEQFF,TGCGCCAGCAGCCAAGATCATCGGGACAACAATGAGCAGTTCTTC
TRBJ2-1,few,TRBV9,.,CASSVAGGRDGQFF,TGTGCCAGCAGCGTAGCGGGTGGACGAGACGGGCAGTTCTTC
TRBJ1-6,few,TRBV10-3,.,CAINDLGSPLHF,TGTGCCATTAACGACCTCGGGTCACCCCTCCACTTT
TRBJ2-6,many,TRBV9,.,CASRPSGANVLTF,TGTGCCAGCAGGCCCTCTGGGGCCAACGTCCTGACTTTC
TRBJ1-2,.,TRBV25-1,.,CASSVVRGYDYTF,TGTGCCAGCAGTGTTGTAAGGGGGTATGACTACACCTTC
TRBJ1-4,.,TRBV12-3/TRBV12-4,.,CASRRVEKLFF,TGTGCCAGCAGACGTGTGGAAAAACTGTTTTTT
TRBJ1-5,.,TRBV12-3/TRBV12-4,.,CASSHWTPRSNQPQHF,TGTGCCAGCAGTCACTGGACCCCACGTAGCAATCAGCCCCAGCATTTT
TRBJ2-5,.,TRBV4-2,.,CASSSHPGKETQYF,TGTGCCAGCAGCTCACACCCGGGGAAAGAGACCCAGTACTTC
TRBJ1-2,.,TRBV5-6,.,CASSLATGVQNYGYTF,TGTGCCAGCAGCTTGGCTACGGGGGTACAGAACTATGGCTACACCTTC
TRBJ2-1,once,TRBV20-1,.,CSARRTQSSYNEQFF,TGCAGTGCTAGACGGACTCAGAGCTCCTACAATGAGCAGTTCTTC